Each of the 6 T cell receptor beta chains below was sequenced from the same sample in a study of PD-1 blockade in classical Hodgkin lymphoma. Relapse was seen in all patients after autologous stem cell transplantation, and brentuximab vedotin exposure was variable. Thawed PBMCs underwent magnetic negative selection to yield purified CD4+ T cells. Clones were sequenced by immunoSEQ multiplex PCR, and TCRdb holds only the in-frame ones, with some missing. The table has 10,000 to 15,000 clones, 85% to 90% seen once. Sequencing used CD4+ T cells from blood, obtained at baseline. The source is a human donor with classical Hodgkin lymphoma.

Here the CDR3 DNA reads TGTGCCAGCAGCTTAGCGCCGGGAGGTAATGAGCAGTTCTTC. This translates into CASSLAPGGNEQFF. This chain joins TRBV7-2 and TRBJ2-1; 7 bases line up with TRBD2. V shed 0 bases and J 7 bases; nucleotides not matched to a gene: 3. Per the germline V gene, CDR1 is SGHTA and CDR2 is FQGNSA. The CDR3 runs 14 residues.

The sample holds one count of this clone. V and J are TRBV21-1 and TRBJ2-3; TRBD1, the table's D call, was not compared with the DNA. TRBV21-1 is an annotated pseudogene. The CDR3 is 13 residues long. The CDR3, as DNA: TGTGCCAGCAGCAAACTACAGGGGTCCACGCAGTATTTT. Its translation is CASSKLQGSTQYF.

The chain has TRBV6-6 and TRBJ2-7; TRBD2 agrees at 8 bases. The germline V gene has CDR1 MNHNY and CDR2 SVGAGI (reference sequence). Trimming cost V 6 bases and J 2 bases; bases outside gene matches: 6. The CDR3 is 14 residues long. The CDR3 sequence is CASRISGDPYEQYF. In nucleotides, the CDR3 is TGTGCCAGCAGGATTAGCGGGGACCCCTACGAGCAGTACTTC.

This chain links TRBV5-1 with TRBJ2-3; TRBD2 might be the D (5 bases). CDR1 and CDR2 from the germline V gene are SGHRS and YFSETQ. This CDR3 contains 14 residues. V gave up 0 bases and J gave up 0 bases, with 5 bases separating them. This CDR3 reads CASSLAGSTDTQYF. The CDR3 DNA is TGCGCCAGCAGCTTGGCGGGGAGCACAGATACGCAGTATTTT.

CDR3 in amino acids: CASSLGKGSYEQYF. The CDR3 nucleotides are TGTGCCAGCAGCTTGGGGAAAGGCAGCTACGAGCAGTACTTC. V is TRBV5-6 and J is TRBJ2-7; D not certain. This CDR3 contains 14 residues. The germline V gene encodes CDR1 SGHDT and CDR2 YYEEEE. Deletions cut 0 bases from V and 3 bases from J, with 10 bases between.

V gene TRBV10-3 combines with J gene TRBJ2-3, with 14 bases fitting TRBD2. Germline loops: CDR1 ENHRY, CDR2 SYGVKD. The CDR3 has 17 residues. The ends lost 6 bases at V and 0 bases at J; junction bases unmatched: 5. This CDR3 is CAISWTSGGTSTDTQYF. CDR3 in DNA: TGTGCCATCAGCTGGACTAGCGGGGGGACTAGCACAGATACGCAGTATTTT.